The clone carrying this T cell receptor beta chain is labeled hyperexpanded. The antigen remains undetermined. The V gene's germline CDR1 is MDHEN and CDR2 SYDVKM. The CDR3 length is 14 residues. Trimming removed 3 bases at V and 3 bases at J, with 9 bases between. This record belongs to a study of circulating CD8 cells and anti-PD-1 response in melanoma. The wider study: Nivolumab was given intravenously at 3 mg/kg every 2 weeks.

Overall study results and limits: No tumor material was available, so peptide assays assessed reactivity. Diversity ranked highest in DNEG and lowest in TIGIT subsets. Some patients were treatment-naive; others were previously treated.

Using roughly 14 ng of total RNA, TCR libraries were made with the QIAseq Immune Repertoire TCR panel. TCRdb re-derived calls from the reads in MiXCR, one entry per CDR3 protein. Its clone listing holds around 51 distinct CDR3 sequences. From live CD3+CD8+TCRalphabeta+ cells, four PD-1 and/or TIGIT subsets were sorted. The sample was CD8+ T cells from PBMCs, taken at baseline or after one month of anti-PD-1 therapy (not recorded which). This rearrangement joins TRBV28 to TRBJ2-1, with a weak D call TRBD1 (6 bases). The source of this sequence is a human donor with melanoma. This CDR3 reads CASSFEGGYNEQFF. CDR3 sequence (DNA): TGTGCCAGCAGTTTTGAAGGGGGCTACAATGAGCAGTTCTTC.